The 24 T cell receptor beta chains given below trace back to one sample, sequenced in a study of T cell responses to AZD1222 COVID-19 vaccine. Libraries were prepared by immunoSEQ multiplex PCR; TCRdb keeps only in-frame clonotypes and omits some of them. Of more than 90,000 clones in the sample, 80% to 90% were seen once. Sample: peripheral blood, taken 28 days after the second AZD1222 dose. Receptors were obtained from an adult who received the AZD1222 COVID-19 vaccine.

This rearrangement joins TRBV5-4 to TRBJ2-7; D is tentatively TRBD1 or TRBD2 (5 bases each). The V gene's germline CDR1 is SGHNT and CDR2 YYREEE (reference sequence). V lost 0 bases to trimming and J lost 3 bases, with 7 bases between them. This CDR3 contains 13 residues. The CDR3 is CASSLAGSYEQYF. CDR3 sequence (DNA): TGTGCCAGCAGCTTGGCAGGGAGCTACGAGCAGTACTTC.

The J gene is TRBJ2-1, the V gene TRBV2; the match to TRBD1 covers 9 bases. J lost 4 bases, V lost 2 bases, and 3 bases had no gene match. Germline V CDR1 and CDR2: SNHLY, FYNNEI. The CDR3 covers 15 residues. CDR3 DNA sequence: TGTGCCAGCAGTGAAATGGGGACAGGGTACAATGAGCAGTTCTTC. It yields the protein CASSEMGTGYNEQFF.

The gene calls are TRBV5-8 and TRBJ2-2, with D possibly TRBD1 on 5 matching bases. The germline gives CDR1 SGHTS, CDR2 YDEGEE. Deletions cut 4 bases from V and 1 base from J, with 14 bases between. The CDR3 consists of 16 residues. The DNA for the CDR3 is TGTGCCAGCAGCCCGCCCAAGGGGATGAACACCGGGGAGCTGTTTTTT. This encodes CASSPPKGMNTGELFF.

The gene calls are TRBV28 and TRBJ2-7; D remains unclear. CDR1 is MDHEN, CDR2 SYDVKM, per germline. Trimming left V 4 bases short and J 2 bases short, with 6 bases between. The CDR3 spans 12 residues. The CDR3: CASSSIAYEQYF. The CDR3 DNA is TGTGCCAGCAGTTCGATCGCCTACGAGCAGTACTTC. Combining the CDR3 with reference TRBV28 and TRBJ2-7 gives the whole variable domain DVKVTQSSRYLVKRTGEKVFLECVQDMDHENMFWYRQDPGLGLRLIYFSYDVKMKEKGDIPEGYSVSREKKERFSLILESASTNQTSMYLCASSSIAYEQYFGPGTRLTVT.

The chain links TRBV7-2 to TRBJ1-1; 8 bases fit TRBD1. V lost 1 base and J lost 0; bases outside the gene matches: 1. Germline assignment: CDR1 SGHTA and CDR2 FQGNSA. The CDR3 contains 15 residues. The CDR3, as DNA: TGTGCCAGCAGCTTAGGACAGGGGCTGAACACTGAAGCTTTCTTT. Its protein product is CASSLGQGLNTEAFF.

This sequence joins TRBV28 and TRBJ1-5; weak D call: TRBD1 (5 bases). Germline loops: CDR1 MDHEN, CDR2 SYDVKM. This CDR3 has 17 amino acids. The V gene lost 4 bases and the J gene lost 2 bases, with 18 bases spanning the gap. The DNA of the CDR3 is TGTGCCAGCAGTTACCGGGTGGTTGGGGGGGGCAATCAGCCCCAGCATTTT. This sequence encodes CASSYRVVGGGNQPQHF.

The J gene is TRBJ1-4, the V gene TRBV12-3 or TRBV12-4; D remains unclear. There are 11 residues in the CDR3. The V end lost 6 bases, the J end lost 8 bases, and 7 bases lay between the germline ends. CDR3 coding DNA: TGTGCCAGCAGCCCGGGCGAAAAACTGTTTTTT. Translation gives CASSPGEKLFF.

The rearrangement joins TRBV18 to TRBJ1-2; 9 nucleotides match TRBD1. Germline CDR1 reads KGHSH; CDR2 reads LQKENI. The CDR3 extends over 15 amino acids. V was clipped by 0 bases and J by 3 bases; unmatched bases: 2. In nucleotides, the CDR3 is TGTGCCAGCTCACCACCGGGACAGGGCCACTATGGCTACACCTTC. Protein: CASSPPGQGHYGYTF.

The chain has TRBV15 and TRBJ1-5; TRBD1 matches 11 bases. The CDR3 runs 15 residues. Trimming took 3 bases from V and 7 from J; bases not matched to a gene: 5. Germline V gene lookup returns CDR1 LNHNV and CDR2 YYDKDF (reference sequence). In DNA form, the CDR3 reads TGTGCCACCAGCAGGGGACAGGGGGTAGGGCAGCCCCAGCATTTT. Translation: CATSRGQGVGQPQHF. Using reference TRBV15 and TRBJ1-5 for the parts outside the CDR3, the full variable domain is DAMVIQNPRYQVTQFGKPVTLSCSQTLNHNVMYWYQQKSSQAPKLLFHYYDKDFNNEADTPDNFQSRRPNTSFCFLDIRSPGLGDTAMYLCATSRGQGVGQPQHFGDGTRLSIL.

This clone appeared a single time. This chain connects TRBV28 to TRBJ1-6, with D perhaps TRBD1 (5 bases). Germline V lookup: CDR1 MDHEN, CDR2 SYDVKM. CDR3 length: 16 amino acids. V gave up 4 bases and J gave up 3 bases, with 13 bases separating them. CDR3 loop: CASSSLPRDYNSPLHF. CDR3 in DNA: TGTGCCAGCAGTTCCCTCCCCAGGGACTATAATTCACCCCTCCACTTT.

This clone appeared a single time. This sequence joins TRBV5-4 and TRBJ1-4, with D unresolved. There are 14 residues in the CDR3. From germline, CDR1 is SGHNT and CDR2 YYREEE (reference sequence). Between the trimmed V and J ends, which lost 4 bases and 4 bases, there was a span of 11 bases. This chain's CDR3 is CASSPEQNNEKLFF. The CDR3 nucleotides read TGTGCCAGCAGCCCCGAACAAAATAATGAAAAACTGTTTTTT.

J is TRBJ1-4 and V is TRBV11-1; D not certain. Germline V gives CDR1 SGHAT, CDR2 FQDESV (reference sequence). The CDR3 is made up of 16 amino acids. With 1 base removed from V and 0 bases from J, the gap between germline ends came to 9 bases. CDR3 amino acids: CASSLVTRATNEKLFF. The DNA of the CDR3 is TGTGCCAGCAGCTTAGTTACCCGTGCAACTAATGAAAAACTGTTTTTT. Full variable domain (missing parts from reference TRBV11-1 and TRBJ1-4): EAEVAQSPRYKITEKSQAVAFWCDPISGHATLYWYRQILGQGPELLVQFQDESVVDDSQLPKDRFSAERLKGVDSTLKIQPAELGDSAMYLCASSLVTRATNEKLFFGSGTQLSVL.

This chain uses TRBV11-2 with TRBJ2-3; D tentatively reads TRBD1 or TRBD2 (5 bases each). Germline V gene data show CDR1 as SGHAT and CDR2 as FQNNGV. V gave up 5 bases and J gave up 13 bases, with 19 bases separating them. The CDR3 runs to 13 residues. CDR3 DNA: TGTGCCAGCAGCCCCGCCCGGGACCGTCCAGAGTATTTT. Protein sequence: CASSPARDRPEYF.

The V gene is TRBV6-5, the J gene TRBJ1-4; a weak D match, TRBD1 (5 bases). V lost 0 bases, J lost 3 bases, and 11 bases lay in between. The CDR3 covers 16 residues. Germline values: CDR1 MNHEY, CDR2 SVGAGI. The CDR3 region is CASSYSAGPANEKLFF. CDR3 bases: TGTGCCAGCAGTTACTCAGCGGGGCCGGCTAATGAAAAACTGTTTTTT.

The chain uses TRBV28 and TRBJ2-7; D possibly matches TRBD1 or TRBD2 (5 bases each). Germline assignment: CDR1 MDHEN and CDR2 SYDVKM. The CDR3 covers 15 residues. V lost 5 bases, J lost 6 bases, and 20 bases lay in between. CDR3 protein: CASSPLEGRTSEQYF. The CDR3 DNA sequence: TGTGCCAGCAGTCCCCTCGAGGGGAGAACCTCCGAGCAGTACTTC.

This rearrangement joins TRBV6-1 to TRBJ2-1, with D perhaps TRBD1 (5 bases). The CDR3 is 14 amino acids. The germline CDR1 and CDR2 sequences are MNHNS and SASEGT. Trimming removed 1 base at V and 4 bases at J, with 8 bases between. CDR3 residues: CASSEVGVYNEQFF. DNA of the CDR3: TGTGCCAGCAGTGAAGTAGGGGTATACAATGAGCAGTTCTTC.

The CDR3 region has the DNA TGTGCCAGCAGTGCGAGTGGGTCCACCTACGAGCAGTACTTC. Protein product: CASSASGSTYEQYF. The chain combines TRBV2 with TRBJ2-7; no clear D gene. V lost 4 bases to trimming and J lost 2 bases, with 12 bases between them. The length of the CDR3 is 14 residues. Germline V gives CDR1 SNHLY, CDR2 FYNNEI.

V and J are TRBV11-3 and TRBJ2-2, with 7 bases matching TRBD1. CDR1 and CDR2 (germline): SGHNT, YENEEA. Germline trimming cut 6 bases from V and 0 bases from J; bases unmatched to any gene: 4. The CDR3 spans 15 residues. The CDR3 is CASRIGTANTGELFF. The DNA for the CDR3 is TGTGCCAGCAGAATCGGGACAGCGAACACCGGGGAGCTGTTTTTT. The full variable domain, rest sourced from reference TRBV11-3 and TRBJ2-2, is EAGVVQSPRYKIIEKKQPVAFWCNPISGHNTLYWYLQNLGQGPELLIRYENEEAVDDSQLPKDRFSAERLKGVDSTLKIQPAELGDSAVYLCASRIGTANTGELFFGEGSRLTVL.

The V gene is TRBV27, the J gene TRBJ2-7, with 9 positions matching TRBD1. V was clipped by 3 bases and J by 6 bases; unmatched bases: 9. Germline lookup yields CDR1 MNHEY and CDR2 SMNVEV (reference sequence). This CDR3 is 15 amino acids long. The CDR3 coding sequence is TGTGCCAGCAGTTTTGCGGGGACAGGGTGGATCGAGCAGTACTTC. It specifies CASSFAGTGWIEQYF.

The rearrangement links TRBV7-2 to TRBJ1-5; tentatively, D is TRBD1 (5 bases). The CDR3 is 14 amino acids. CDR1 and CDR2 (germline): SGHTA, FQGNSA. V lost 1 base to trimming and J lost 9 bases, with 13 bases between them. The CDR3: CASSLDGTRGPQHF. The DNA of the CDR3 is TGTGCCAGCAGCTTAGACGGGACCCGGGGGCCCCAGCATTTT.

The chain carries TRBV4-1 and TRBJ1-5; D not certain. Trimming removed 0 bases from V and 3 bases from J, with 9 bases in between. The CDR3 loop spans 15 amino acids. The germline CDR1 and CDR2 sequences are MGHRA and YSYEKL. CDR3 loop: CASSQETRPNQPQHF. As DNA, the CDR3 is TGCGCCAGCAGCCAAGAAACCAGGCCCAATCAGCCCCAGCATTTT.

This sequence joins TRBV11-3 and TRBJ1-4; D unresolved. The germline V gene has CDR1 SGHNT and CDR2 YENEEA. Trimming removed 0 bases at V and 0 bases at J, with 2 bases between. CDR3 length: 14 amino acids. The CDR3 protein is CASSLDSTNEKLFF. The CDR3, as DNA: TGTGCCAGCAGCTTAGATTCAACTAATGAAAAACTGTTTTTT.

This clone was detected a few times. V and J are TRBV10-3 and TRBJ2-7; a weak D match, TRBD1 (5 bases). The CDR3 is made up of 12 amino acids. The germline V and J ends were trimmed by 6 bases and 2 bases, with 8 bases remaining between them. Per germline, CDR1 ENHRY and CDR2 SYGVKD. The CDR3 bases are TGTGCCATCAGGACAGAGACCTACGAGCAGTACTTC. Protein product: CAIRTETYEQYF.

The gene calls are TRBV4-1 and TRBJ1-2; D not certain. Trimming left V 0 bases short and J 5 bases short, with 16 bases between. There are 16 residues in the CDR3. In germline, CDR1 is MGHRA, CDR2 YSYEKL. The CDR3 protein is CASSQDQVTARYGYTF. The CDR3 region has the DNA TGCGCCAGCAGCCAAGATCAGGTAACGGCCAGGTATGGCTACACCTTC.